These T cell receptor beta chains were read from a single sample in a study of blood T cell repertoires in COVID-19. TCRdb's table, derived via immunoSEQ multiplex PCR, lists solely in-frame clones and lacks some. In the table there are under 200,000 clones, less than 90% of which are singletons. Sequenced sample: peripheral blood. The receptors were gathered from a woman aged 70-85 years with acute or convalescent COVID-19. Both conserved end residues are part of each CDR3.

CDR3aa: CASRAIYEQYF
v_gene: TRBV28
j_gene: TRBJ2-7

CDR3aa: CASSWEGGGSYNEQFF
v_gene: TRBV5-1
j_gene: TRBJ2-1

CDR3aa: CASSSGLAGNTGELFF
v_gene: TRBV18
j_gene: TRBJ2-2

CDR3aa: CASSVAGTGQYEQYF
v_gene: TRBV9
j_gene: TRBJ2-7

CDR3aa: CSVVHPQGVLAGYGYTF
v_gene: TRBV29-1
j_gene: TRBJ1-2

CDR3aa: CASSFDRGDTEAFF
v_gene: TRBV7-3
j_gene: TRBJ1-1

CDR3aa: CASSLGGNRDTQYF
v_gene: TRBV7-2
j_gene: TRBJ2-3

CDR3aa: CASSWGTSGLNEQFF
v_gene: TRBV11-2
j_gene: TRBJ2-1

CDR3aa: CASKKGAGGANQPQHF
v_gene: TRBV2
j_gene: TRBJ1-5

CDR3aa: CASSRGGTEAFF
v_gene: TRBV3-1/TRBV3-2
j_gene: TRBJ1-1

CDR3aa: CASSQGQGAYTEAFF
v_gene: TRBV3-1/TRBV3-2
j_gene: TRBJ1-1

CDR3aa: CASSPRDRGRGNQPQHF
v_gene: TRBV28
j_gene: TRBJ1-5

CDR3aa: CASSYSEGAAFF
v_gene: TRBV6-5
j_gene: TRBJ1-1

CDR3aa: CASSLDRGWEDTQYF
v_gene: TRBV5-4
j_gene: TRBJ2-3

CDR3aa: CASSLVQGEKLFF
v_gene: TRBV12-3/TRBV12-4
j_gene: TRBJ1-4

CDR3aa: CAISERKGAYNEQFF
v_gene: TRBV10-3
j_gene: TRBJ2-1

CDR3aa: CASSSRSGQASSYEQYF
v_gene: TRBV7-2
j_gene: TRBJ2-7

CDR3aa: CASSDLRRQVYEQYF
v_gene: TRBV5-4
j_gene: TRBJ2-7

CDR3aa: CASSTGTVAREQYF
v_gene: TRBV2
j_gene: TRBJ2-7

CDR3aa: CASSPRTGTEETQYF
v_gene: TRBV18
j_gene: TRBJ2-5

CDR3aa: CASSPGQGKFNEQFF
v_gene: TRBV4-3
j_gene: TRBJ2-1

CDR3aa: CASSFAVGRGTDTQYF
v_gene: TRBV19
j_gene: TRBJ2-3

CDR3aa: CASKLGSGAQHF
v_gene: TRBV19
j_gene: TRBJ1-5

CDR3aa: CASSSGQVYQPQHF
v_gene: TRBV19
j_gene: TRBJ1-5

CDR3aa: CASSYGPYEQYF
v_gene: TRBV6-5
j_gene: TRBJ2-7

CDR3aa: CASSQEGASDNEQFF
v_gene: TRBV4-1
j_gene: TRBJ2-1

CDR3aa: CASSLESGSSYNEQFF
v_gene: TRBV11-2
j_gene: TRBJ2-1

CDR3aa: CASSPDRGHSPLHF
v_gene: TRBV5-1
j_gene: TRBJ1-6

CDR3aa: CASSLWGMGQVEQGPQHF
v_gene: TRBV11-3
j_gene: TRBJ1-5

CDR3aa: CASGETVSGNTIYF
v_gene: TRBV7-9
j_gene: TRBJ1-3

CDR3aa: CASSTLDREGYTF
v_gene: TRBV19
j_gene: TRBJ1-2

CDR3aa: CASSQAGRDYYEQYF
v_gene: TRBV4-2
j_gene: TRBJ2-7

CDR3aa: CASSESKPGMNTEAFF
v_gene: TRBV10-2
j_gene: TRBJ1-1

CDR3aa: CASSYYGEAFF
v_gene: TRBV6-5
j_gene: TRBJ1-1

CDR3aa: CASSQREGFYEQYF
v_gene: TRBV6-5
j_gene: TRBJ2-7

CDR3aa: CASSTDSSSVYEQYF
v_gene: TRBV5-1
j_gene: TRBJ2-7

CDR3aa: CASSDERQGAGSPLHF
v_gene: TRBV2
j_gene: TRBJ1-6

CDR3aa: CSVRVSWTGELFF
v_gene: TRBV29-1
j_gene: TRBJ2-2

CDR3aa: CASSVDSSTDTQYF
v_gene: TRBV7-9
j_gene: TRBJ2-3

CDR3aa: CASSRSTGPYEQYF
v_gene: TRBV18
j_gene: TRBJ2-7

CDR3aa: CASSLLPGQGVPEAFF
v_gene: TRBV28
j_gene: TRBJ1-1